One and the same sample provided the 29 T cell receptor beta chains below, sequenced in a study of siplizumab effects on memory and regulatory T cells. The protocol was immunoSEQ multiplex PCR, while the TCRdb copy is restricted to in-frame clones and leaves out a portion. The repertoire has about 100,000 clones, roughly nine tenths of them found once; the top ten carry around 0.73%. The sequenced sample was Tregs sorted from blood. These receptors were taken from a human donor in good health.

The rearrangement uses TRBV9 and TRBJ2-1; perhaps TRBD2 as D (6 bases). This CDR3 is 15 amino acids long. With 3 bases removed from V and 6 bases from J, the gap between germline ends came to 16 bases. Germline loops: CDR1 SGDLS, CDR2 YYNGEE. The DNA for the CDR3 is TGTGCCAGCAGCGCTACGACTAGTTTGGGCAATGAGCAGTTCTTC. Translating gives CASSATTSLGNEQFF.

This rearrangement joins TRBV5-1 to TRBJ2-7; 8 bases align to TRBD1. There are 14 residues in the CDR3. From germline, CDR1 is SGHRS and CDR2 YFSETQ. V was pared by 4 bases and J by 5 bases, with 8 bases of the junction left unmatched. CDR3: CASSPTGVKHEQYF. CDR3 coding DNA: TGCGCCAGCAGCCCGACAGGGGTCAAGCACGAGCAGTACTTC.

The chain joins TRBV15 to TRBJ2-2, with a possible D match to TRBD1 (6 bases). CDR1 is LNHNV and CDR2 is YYDKDF in the germline V gene (reference sequence). With 3 bases removed from V and 4 bases from J, the gap between germline ends came to 12 bases. The CDR3 runs to 15 residues. CDR3 sequence reads: CATSRPGGRTGELFF. The CDR3 region has the DNA TGTGCCACCAGCAGGCCTGGGGGCCGCACCGGGGAGCTGTTTTTT.

The chain joins TRBV18 to TRBJ2-3; D might be TRBD2 (5 bases). The CDR3 loop spans 10 amino acids. Per germline, CDR1 KGHSH and CDR2 LQKENI. Trimming removed 9 bases at V and 5 bases at J, with 6 bases between. The chain's CDR3 is CASEGDTQYF. CDR3 coding DNA: TGTGCCAGTGAGGGAGATACGCAGTATTTT.

This chain joins TRBV7-6 and TRBJ1-2; D remains ambiguous. Trimming cost V 5 bases and J 7 bases, with 14 bases left between them. CDR3 size: 13 residues. The V gene's germline CDR1 is SGHVS and CDR2 FNYEAQ. CDR3 coding DNA: TGTGCCAGCAGCCAACGCTCGAGGAGTGGCTACACCTTC. Amino acid sequence: CASSQRSRSGYTF. The full variable domain, in which reference TRBV7-6 and TRBJ1-2 provide the parts outside the CDR3, is GAGVSQSPRYKVTKRGQDVALRCDPISGHVSLYWYRQALGQGPEFLTYFNYEAQQDKSGLPNDRFSAERPEGSISTLTIQRTEQRDSAMYRCASSQRSRSGYTFGSGTRLTVV.

The chain joins TRBV18 to TRBJ2-3, with TRBD1 matching over 7 bases. Germline trimming cut 3 bases from V and 2 bases from J; bases unmatched to any gene: 14. Germline CDR1 and CDR2: KGHSH and LQKENI. The CDR3 runs to 18 residues. The CDR3: CASSPRDSLLLNTDTQYF. CDR3 nucleotide sequence: TGTGCCAGCTCACCCAGGGACAGCCTATTATTGAACACAGATACGCAGTATTTT.

This chain connects TRBV20-1 to TRBJ2-1; D call uncertain. The CDR3 runs to 11 residues. Per the germline V gene, CDR1 is DFQATT and CDR2 is SNEGSKA (reference sequence). V was clipped by 0 bases and J by 8 bases, with 5 bases between them. As DNA, the CDR3 is TGCAGTGCTAGAGATCTGCATGAGCAGTTCTTC. Its translation is CSARDLHEQFF.

The chain combines TRBV6-1 with TRBJ1-6; D is unclear. The CDR3 runs 16 residues. The germline V and J ends were trimmed by 4 bases and 4 bases, with 14 bases remaining between them. Germline CDR1 and CDR2: MNHNS and SASEGT. The CDR3 DNA reads TGTGCCAGCAGTGCCAGAGGCCGGGGTTATAATTCACCCCTCCACTTT. Protein sequence: CASSARGRGYNSPLHF.

The chain uses TRBV28 and TRBJ2-1; D uncertain. The CDR3 totals 15 residues. Trimming removed 3 bases from V and 0 bases from J, with 9 bases in between. Germline CDR1 and CDR2: MDHEN and SYDVKM. DNA of the CDR3: TGTGCCAGCAGTTTTAACGGAATCTCCTACAATGAGCAGTTCTTC. Translating it yields CASSFNGISYNEQFF.

With respect to this clone: The sample contains more than one DNA sequence encoding this CDR3. This rearrangement joins TRBV7-9 to TRBJ2-7; D is perhaps TRBD2 (5 bases). Germline V gene lookup returns CDR1 SEHNR and CDR2 FQNEAQ (reference sequence). Trimming cost V 2 bases and J 0 bases, with 8 bases left between them. The CDR3 covers 14 residues. This chain's CDR3 is CASSLSGGSYEQYF. CDR3 DNA: TGTGCCAGCAGCTTAAGCGGCGGCTCCTACGAGCAGTACTTC.

This clone has a handful of counts. The V call is TRBV7-8, the J call TRBJ2-2; no firm D call. This CDR3 contains 14 residues. CDR1 and CDR2 from the germline V gene are SGHVS and FQNEAQ. The V end lost 1 base, the J end lost 2 bases, and 5 bases lay between the germline ends. The DNA of the CDR3 is TGTGCCAGCAGCTTAGTACAAAACACCGGGGAGCTGTTTTTT. Amino acid sequence: CASSLVQNTGELFF.

The genes are TRBV29-1 and TRBJ1-2; 8 bases are shared with TRBD1. This CDR3 region has 18 residues. The trim removed 5 bases at V and 4 bases at J, leaving 21 bases unmatched. Germline CDR1 and CDR2: SQVTM and ANQGSEA. CDR3 loop: CSVPETGALFRGGYGYTF. CDR3 DNA sequence: TGCAGCGTTCCCGAGACAGGGGCACTTTTCCGGGGTGGCTATGGCTACACCTTC.

The chain links TRBV5-4 to TRBJ2-6, with D perhaps assigned TRBD1 or TRBD2 (5 bases each). The V end lost 0 bases, the J end lost 3 bases, and 10 bases lay between the germline ends. This CDR3 comprises 16 residues. Germline V gene data show CDR1 as SGHNT and CDR2 as YYREEE (reference sequence). The CDR3 protein is CASSLGGFSGANVLTF. The CDR3 nucleotides are TGTGCCAGCAGCTTGGGGGGGTTTAGTGGGGCCAACGTCCTGACTTTC.

The chain joins TRBV18 to TRBJ2-7, with a possible D match to TRBD1 (5 bases). V lost 2 bases, J lost 4 bases, and 9 bases lay in between. Germline V gives CDR1 KGHSH, CDR2 LQKENI. This CDR3 comprises 13 residues. For the CDR3, the DNA is TGTGCCAGCTCACCAGGGGCGGAATACGAGCAGTACTTC. It codes for CASSPGAEYEQYF. Filled out from reference TRBV18 and TRBJ2-7, the complete variable domain reads NAGVMQNPRHLVRRRGQEARLRCSPMKGHSHVYWYRQLPEEGLKFMVYLQKENIIDESGMPKERFSAEFPKEGPSILRIQQVVRGDSAAYFCASSPGAEYEQYFGPGTRLTVT.

This clone occurred once. The CDR3 sequence: CASSERRTINIQYF. Here the CDR3 DNA reads TGTGCCAGCAGTGAAAGGCGTACAATAAACATTCAGTACTTC. V is TRBV2 and J is TRBJ2-4; no definite D call. The CDR3 is 14 amino acids. Germline loops: CDR1 SNHLY, CDR2 FYNNEI. V dropped 2 bases and J dropped 6 bases, with 11 bases sitting between them.

This chain joins TRBV11-2 and TRBJ2-3, with D maybe TRBD2 (5 bases). Germline-derived CDR1 and CDR2 are SGHAT and FQNNGV. V lost 1 base and J 5 bases, leaving 10 bases between the germline ends. The CDR3 is 14 amino acids. CDR3 region: CASSLVLARDTQYF. The DNA for the CDR3 is TGTGCCAGCAGCTTAGTGCTAGCCCGAGATACGCAGTATTTT.

This chain links TRBV7-3 with TRBJ2-1; D is perhaps TRBD1 (6 bases). Germline lookup yields CDR1 SGHTA and CDR2 FQGTGA. With 0 bases removed from V and 8 bases from J, the gap between germline ends came to 14 bases. The CDR3 runs 15 residues. CDR3 DNA sequence: TGTGCCAGCAGCTTAACGTTTTCAGGGGTTGATGAGCAGTTCTTC. This codes for CASSLTFSGVDEQFF.

The rearrangement links TRBV21-1 to TRBJ2-7. TRBV21-1 is an annotated pseudogene. The CDR3 is 15 amino acids. The CDR3 region is CASSKLNRVEGEQYF. CDR3 nucleotides: TGTGCCAGCAGCAAATTAAACAGGGTGGAGGGCGAGCAGTACTTC.

This clone was counted a few times. The chain employs TRBV27 and TRBJ2-7; 15 bases agree with TRBD2. Germline CDR1 is MNHEY and CDR2 is SMNVEV (reference sequence). J lost 2 bases, V lost 3 bases, and 5 bases had no gene match. The CDR3 is made up of 17 amino acids. CDR3 nucleotide sequence: TGTGCCAGCAGTTTGTCGGGACTAGCGGGAGGAACCTACGAGCAGTACTTC. Translated, it gives CASSLSGLAGGTYEQYF.

This chain links TRBV4-2 with TRBJ2-2; TRBD2 matches 7 bases. CDR1 is LGHNA, CDR2 YNFKEQ, per germline. The CDR3 sequence is 14 residues long. The V gene end was trimmed by 4 bases and the J gene end by 5 bases; junction bases not matched to a gene: 4. CDR3 sequence reads: CASSLGRVTGELFF. Here the CDR3 DNA reads TGTGCCAGCAGCCTAGGGAGGGTTACCGGGGAGCTGTTTTTT.

The chain recombines TRBV7-8 with TRBJ2-1; TRBD2 matches 7 bases. V was clipped by 11 bases and J by 5 bases; unmatched bases: 12. Looked up from germline, CDR1 is SGHVS and CDR2 is FQNEAQ. The CDR3 sequence is 14 residues long. In DNA, the CDR3 is TGTGCCGGGGGGAGGGGTACGTATAACAATGAGCAGTTCTTC. Amino acids: CAGGRGTYNNEQFF.

This rearrangement joins TRBV5-1 to TRBJ2-2, with 9 bases that match TRBD1. Germline V gene sequence: CDR1 SGHRS, CDR2 YFSETQ. V lost 0 bases and J lost 6; bases outside the gene matches: 6. The CDR3 is made up of 16 amino acids. The CDR3 sequence: CASSLAGQGFAGELFF. DNA for the CDR3: TGCGCCAGCAGCTTGGCGGGACAGGGATTTGCCGGGGAGCTGTTTTTT.

This chain joins TRBV19 and TRBJ1-5; 7 bases align to TRBD1. Trimming cost V 4 bases and J 0 bases; bases outside gene matches: 12. Per germline, CDR1 LNHDA and CDR2 SQIVND (reference sequence). The CDR3 consists of 18 residues. CDR3 coding DNA: TGTGCCAGTAGTAACGAAAAAGGGGGCTATTATAGCAATCAGCCCCAGCATTTT. It specifies CASSNEKGGYYSNQPQHF.

The count of this clone is one. The CDR3 sequence is CASRRVAGANVLTF. The CDR3 DNA reads as TGTGCCAGCAGGAGGGTGGCTGGGGCCAACGTCCTGACTTTC. The chain employs TRBV6-5 and TRBJ2-6; the D gene is possibly TRBD2 (5 bases). Germline CDR1 and CDR2: MNHEY and SVGAGI. The CDR3 is 14 amino acids. The V and J ends lost 6 bases and 2 bases respectively, with 8 bases between them.

The chain is built from TRBV10-3 and TRBJ2-3; D ambiguous. The germline gives CDR1 ENHRY, CDR2 SYGVKD. V was trimmed by 0 bases and J by 5 bases, leaving 3 bases between them. CDR3 size: 12 residues. The CDR3 loop reads CAISESLDTQYF. In DNA, the CDR3 is TGTGCCATCAGTGAGTCGCTAGATACGCAGTATTTT.

V and J are TRBV6-5 and TRBJ2-3, with 8 bases aligning to TRBD2. The CDR3 loop spans 14 amino acids. Per germline, CDR1 MNHEY and CDR2 SVGAGI. V lost 4 bases, J lost 6 bases, and 6 bases stayed unmatched. The CDR3 is CASSLAGTLDTQYF. The CDR3 nucleotides are TGTGCCAGCAGTTTAGCGGGGACGCTGGATACGCAGTATTTT.

The V gene is TRBV10-3, the J gene TRBJ2-2, with TRBD1 matching over 12 bases. The V gene end was trimmed by 4 bases and the J gene end by 5 bases; junction bases not matched to a gene: 2. CDR1 ENHRY and CDR2 SYGVKD come from the germline V gene. This CDR3 comprises 15 residues. For the CDR3, the DNA is TGTGCCATCAGTGGGGACAGGGGGCTAACCGGGGAGCTGTTTTTT. Translated, it gives CAISGDRGLTGELFF.

The V gene is TRBV7-9, the J gene TRBJ2-3, with D possibly TRBD2 on 6 matching bases. The CDR3 covers 16 residues. The V end lost 2 bases, the J end lost 1 base, and 13 bases lay between the germline ends. CDR1 SEHNR and CDR2 FQNEAQ come from the germline V gene (reference sequence). The CDR3 DNA reads as TGTGCCAGCAGCTTATACGGCGGAGGGGGCACAGATACGCAGTATTTT. Amino acids: CASSLYGGGGTDTQYF.

The chain employs TRBV11-2 and TRBJ2-7, with 11 bases identical to TRBD1. CDR3 length: 15 residues. Losses at the gene ends were 5 bases for V and 3 bases for J; bases not matched to a gene: 6. The germline V gene encodes CDR1 SGHAT and CDR2 FQNNGV. The CDR3 region is CASSAGQGAIYEQYF. CDR3 in DNA: TGTGCCAGCAGCGCTGGACAGGGGGCTATCTACGAGCAGTACTTC. Looking up the rest from reference TRBV11-2 and TRBJ2-7 gives the full variable domain: EAGVAQSPRYKIIEKRQSVAFWCNPISGHATLYWYQQILGQGPKLLIQFQNNGVVDDSQLPKDRFSAERLKGVDSTLKIQPAKLEDSAVYLCASSAGQGAIYEQYFGPGTRLTVT.